This T cell receptor beta chain was captured by sequencing in a study of T cells in localized non-small cell lung cancer (dated by TCRdb to 2020 to 2021). The study in broad terms: T cell repertoires of 236 early-stage NSCLC patients were analyzed, with tumors being compared against uninvolved tumor-adjacent lungs. All 240 or so NSCLC patients in the cohort were treatment-naive and had localized lung tumors that were resected. A mean age of 66.3 years was recorded for the NSCLC patients, of whom 129 were male and about a hundred were female.

At diagnosis, peripheral blood, uninvolved tumor-adjacent lung and tumor were collected and were preserved as a mix of fresh-frozen and FFPE material. For TCR repertoire profiling, the blood samples were analyzed as peripheral blood mononuclear cells. The immunoSEQ Assay was used to sequence TCR beta CDR3 regions from DNA. Under the source paper's analysis protocol: To compute T cell density, TCR beta template counts were normalized to usable DNA, which was estimated by amplifying housekeeping genes. The preseqR package was used to estimate richness by extrapolating to 400,000 templates for PBMC samples and to 120,000 templates for tissue samples. Clonality was defined by subtracting Pielou's evenness from one. To identify tissue-enriched TCRs, differential abundance testing was run on productive amino-acid clonotypes with a minimum total count of 5 and an alpha of 0.1. Repertoire overlap between compartments was quantified with the Jaccard Index and Morisita Overlap Index. GLIPH grouped TCR beta CDR3s together with public tetramer-defined viral CDR3s, and a viral motif had to include at least three viral sequences and also show V-gene enrichment. In its TCRdb copy, this immuneACCESS table keeps in-frame sequences only and misses some clones. Where compared with another copy, unresolved V genes explain less than half of these, and the others have no known cause. V, J and clone size were drawn from that table, and D and trimming were deduced from the DNA. The sample data list about 48,000 clones, and about 80% of these were observed just once. The biggest ten clones account for about a sixth of the sample.

As to this clone: It has no known antigen specificity. There are no base qualities to consult, and no much larger clone falls within one base.

Inclusive of the bounding cysteine and phenylalanine, the CDR3 is 14 residues long. CDR3 DNA is the only sequence kept; it has 42 bases, read in frame from the first base. V loses 6 bases, J loses 2 bases, and the germline ends lie 14 bases apart. From a lookup of the germline V gene, CDR1 and CDR2 are MNHEY and SVGAGI. General study outcomes and caveats: Uninvolved tumor-adjacent lung showed the highest T cell clonality, higher than tumor, which suggests more focused antigenic responses in the adjacent lung. Because the study design was exploratory, TCR variables were selected using unadjusted p-values without false-discovery rate correction. Because multi-region sequencing of the tumors was not done, intratumor heterogeneity could not be ruled out. Higher T cell density in blood was associated with longer overall survival, whereas higher clonality in adjacent lung was associated with shorter survival. A median of around 50 of the top 100 tumor clones were detected in paired uninvolved adjacent lung, and 25 to 35 of these tumor clones were also found among the top 100 clones of the paired uninvolved adjacent lung.

The chain is made from TRBV6-5 and TRBJ2-7, with TRBD2 tentatively as D gene (6 bases match). This clonotype was obtained from a man aged 35 to 69 with stage I squamous cell lung carcinoma. Sequenced material: peripheral blood, taken before any cancer treatment. The CDR3 reads as follows: CASRRDPRAYEQYF. The sequenced DNA: TGTGCCAGCAGGCGGGACCCGAGGGCCTACGAGCAGTACTTC.